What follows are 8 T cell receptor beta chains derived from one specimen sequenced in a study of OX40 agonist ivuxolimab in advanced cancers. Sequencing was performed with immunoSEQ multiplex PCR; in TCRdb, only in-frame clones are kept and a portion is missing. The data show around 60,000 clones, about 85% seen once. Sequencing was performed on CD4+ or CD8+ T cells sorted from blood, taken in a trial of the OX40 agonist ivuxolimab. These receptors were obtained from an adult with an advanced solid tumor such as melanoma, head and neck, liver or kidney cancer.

CDR3 nucleotide sequence: TGTGCCAGCAGCTTAGGGGACTCCCTCAATGAGCAGTTCTTC. Translation: CASSLGDSLNEQFF. The rearrangement uses TRBV7-3 and TRBJ2-1; a weak D match, TRBD2 (6 bases). The germline gives CDR1 SGHTA, CDR2 FQGTGA. Trimming removed 2 bases at V and 6 bases at J, with 11 bases between. The CDR3 totals 14 residues.

CDR3 sequence: CASSPPPYRARYYEQYF. In DNA form, the CDR3 reads TGTGCCAGCAGTCCCCCCCCTTACAGGGCGAGATACTACGAGCAGTACTTC. The chain uses TRBV28 and TRBJ2-7; a weak D match, TRBD1 (6 bases). The germline V gene has CDR1 MDHEN and CDR2 SYDVKM. There are 17 residues in the CDR3. V gave up 5 bases and J gave up 3 bases, with 23 bases separating them.

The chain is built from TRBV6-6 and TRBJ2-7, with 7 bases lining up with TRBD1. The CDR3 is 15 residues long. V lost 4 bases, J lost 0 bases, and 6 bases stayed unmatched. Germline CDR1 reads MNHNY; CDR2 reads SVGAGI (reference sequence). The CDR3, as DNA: TGTGCCAGCAGTTCCCGGGACAGAAGCTCCTACGAGCAGTACTTC. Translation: CASSSRDRSSYEQYF.

CDR3 sequence reads: CASSQEGGTLETQYF. The DNA for the CDR3 is TGCGCCAGCAGCCAAGAAGGCGGGACCTTGGAGACCCAGTACTTC. The rearrangement uses TRBV4-1 and TRBJ2-5; D is perhaps TRBD2 (6 bases). The CDR3 runs 15 residues. Germline values: CDR1 MGHRA, CDR2 YSYEKL. V was cut by 0 bases and J by 5 bases, with 13 bases left in between.

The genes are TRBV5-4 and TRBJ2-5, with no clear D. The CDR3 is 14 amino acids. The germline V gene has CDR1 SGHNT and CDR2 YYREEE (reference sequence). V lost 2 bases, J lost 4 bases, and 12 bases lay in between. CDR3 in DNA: TGTGCCAGCAGCTTATCGGTTCGAGGAGAGACCCAGTACTTC. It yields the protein CASSLSVRGETQYF.

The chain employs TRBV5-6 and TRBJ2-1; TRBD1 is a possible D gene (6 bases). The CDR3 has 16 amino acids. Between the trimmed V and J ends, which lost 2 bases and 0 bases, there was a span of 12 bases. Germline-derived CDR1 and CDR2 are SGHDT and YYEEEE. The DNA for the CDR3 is TGTGCCAGCAGCTTCCCCACAGGGAGCTCCTACAATGAGCAGTTCTTC. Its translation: CASSFPTGSSYNEQFF.

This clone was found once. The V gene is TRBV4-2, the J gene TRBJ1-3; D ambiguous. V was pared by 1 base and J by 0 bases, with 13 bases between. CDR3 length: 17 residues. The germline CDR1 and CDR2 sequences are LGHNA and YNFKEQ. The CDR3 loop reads CASSQGRTQSSGNTIYF. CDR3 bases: TGTGCCAGCAGCCAAGGTCGGACTCAGAGCTCTGGAAACACCATATATTTT.

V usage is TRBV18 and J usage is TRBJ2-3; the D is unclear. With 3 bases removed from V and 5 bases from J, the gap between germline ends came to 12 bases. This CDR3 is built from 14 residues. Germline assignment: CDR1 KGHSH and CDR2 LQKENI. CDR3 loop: CASSPVLVLDTQYF. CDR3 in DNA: TGTGCCAGCTCACCGGTCTTAGTATTAGATACGCAGTATTTT.